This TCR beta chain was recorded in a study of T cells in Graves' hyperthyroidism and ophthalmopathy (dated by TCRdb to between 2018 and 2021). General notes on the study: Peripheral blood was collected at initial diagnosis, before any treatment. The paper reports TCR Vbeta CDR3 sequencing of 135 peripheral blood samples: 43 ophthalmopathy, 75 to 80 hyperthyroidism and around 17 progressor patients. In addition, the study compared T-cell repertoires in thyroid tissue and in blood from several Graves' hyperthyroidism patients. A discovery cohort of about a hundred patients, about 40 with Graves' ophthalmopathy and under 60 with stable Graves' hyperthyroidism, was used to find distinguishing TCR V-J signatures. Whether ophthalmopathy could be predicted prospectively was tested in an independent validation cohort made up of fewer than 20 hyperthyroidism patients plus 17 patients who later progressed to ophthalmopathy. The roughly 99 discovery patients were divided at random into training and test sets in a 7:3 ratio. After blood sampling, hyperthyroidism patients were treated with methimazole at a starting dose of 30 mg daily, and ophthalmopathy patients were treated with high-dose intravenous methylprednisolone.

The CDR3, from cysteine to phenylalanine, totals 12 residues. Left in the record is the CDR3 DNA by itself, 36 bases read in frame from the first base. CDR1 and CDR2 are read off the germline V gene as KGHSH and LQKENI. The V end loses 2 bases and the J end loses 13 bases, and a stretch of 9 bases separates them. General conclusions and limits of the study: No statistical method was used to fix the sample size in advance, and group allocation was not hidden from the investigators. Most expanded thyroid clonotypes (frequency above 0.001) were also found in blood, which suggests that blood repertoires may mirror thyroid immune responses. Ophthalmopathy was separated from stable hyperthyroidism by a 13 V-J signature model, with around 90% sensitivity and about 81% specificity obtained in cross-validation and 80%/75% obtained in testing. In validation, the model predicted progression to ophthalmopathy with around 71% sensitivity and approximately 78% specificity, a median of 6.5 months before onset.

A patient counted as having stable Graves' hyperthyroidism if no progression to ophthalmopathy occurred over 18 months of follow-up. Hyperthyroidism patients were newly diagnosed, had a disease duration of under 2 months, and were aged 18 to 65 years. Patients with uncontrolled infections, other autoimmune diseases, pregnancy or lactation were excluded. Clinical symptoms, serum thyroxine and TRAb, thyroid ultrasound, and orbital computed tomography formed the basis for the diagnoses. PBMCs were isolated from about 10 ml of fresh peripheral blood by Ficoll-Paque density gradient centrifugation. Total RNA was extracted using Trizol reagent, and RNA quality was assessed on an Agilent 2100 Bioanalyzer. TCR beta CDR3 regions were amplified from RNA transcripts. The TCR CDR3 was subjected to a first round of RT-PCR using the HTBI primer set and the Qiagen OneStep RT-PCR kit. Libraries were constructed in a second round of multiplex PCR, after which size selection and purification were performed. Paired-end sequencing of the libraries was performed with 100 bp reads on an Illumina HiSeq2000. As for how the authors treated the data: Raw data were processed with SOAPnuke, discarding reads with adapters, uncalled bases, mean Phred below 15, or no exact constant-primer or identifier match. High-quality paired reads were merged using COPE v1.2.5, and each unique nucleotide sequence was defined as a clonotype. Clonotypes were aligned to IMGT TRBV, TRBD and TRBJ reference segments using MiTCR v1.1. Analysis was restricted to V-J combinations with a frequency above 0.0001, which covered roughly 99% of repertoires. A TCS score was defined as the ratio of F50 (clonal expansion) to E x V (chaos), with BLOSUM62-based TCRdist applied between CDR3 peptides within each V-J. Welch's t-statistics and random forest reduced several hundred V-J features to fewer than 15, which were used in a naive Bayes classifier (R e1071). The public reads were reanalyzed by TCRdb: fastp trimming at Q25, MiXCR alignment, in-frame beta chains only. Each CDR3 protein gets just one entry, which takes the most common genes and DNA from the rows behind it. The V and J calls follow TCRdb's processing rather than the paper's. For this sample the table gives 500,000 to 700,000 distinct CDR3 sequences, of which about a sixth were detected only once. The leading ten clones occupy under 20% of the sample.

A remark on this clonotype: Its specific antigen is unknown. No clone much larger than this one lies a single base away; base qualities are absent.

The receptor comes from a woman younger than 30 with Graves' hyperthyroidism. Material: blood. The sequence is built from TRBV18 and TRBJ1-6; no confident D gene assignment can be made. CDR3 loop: CASSPTQGPLHF. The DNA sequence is TGTGCCAGCTCACCAACCCAAGGGCCCCTCCACTTT.